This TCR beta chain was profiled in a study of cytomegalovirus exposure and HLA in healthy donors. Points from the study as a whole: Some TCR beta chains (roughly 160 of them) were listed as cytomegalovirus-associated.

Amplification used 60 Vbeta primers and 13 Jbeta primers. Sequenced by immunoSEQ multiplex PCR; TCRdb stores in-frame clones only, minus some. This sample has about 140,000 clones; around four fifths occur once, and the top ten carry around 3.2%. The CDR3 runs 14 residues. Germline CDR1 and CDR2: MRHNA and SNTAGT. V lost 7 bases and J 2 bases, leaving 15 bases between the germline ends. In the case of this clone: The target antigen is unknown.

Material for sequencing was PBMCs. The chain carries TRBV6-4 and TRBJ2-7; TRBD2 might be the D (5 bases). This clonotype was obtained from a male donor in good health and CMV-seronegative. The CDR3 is CASTLGRVPYEQYF. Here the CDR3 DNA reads TGTGCCAGCACCCTAGGGCGGGTTCCCTACGAGCAGTACTTC.